A single sample gave rise to the 19 T cell receptor beta chains below, sequenced in a study of Ad26.COV2.S vaccination and SARS-CoV-2 variants. Treatment given: around 19 received Ad26.COV2.S at low or high dose, single or two shots; several received placebo; per-sample allocation not given. On day 63 after the first injection, vaccine and placebo recipients gave samples. TCRdb's table, derived via immunoSEQ multiplex PCR, lists solely in-frame clones and lacks some. The data show around 300,000 clones, with about nine tenths seen just once and around 6.6% held by the top ten. Specimen: peripheral blood, collected in a trial of Ad26.COV2.S vaccine versus placebo. Every receptor here comes from a person between 18 and 65 years old who received the Ad26.COV2.S COVID-19 vaccine or a placebo.

The chain links TRBV4-1 to TRBJ1-3; D not resolved. CDR3 length: 16 residues. From germline, CDR1 is MGHRA and CDR2 YSYEKL. Deletions cut 5 bases from V and 0 bases from J, with 14 bases between. The CDR3, as DNA: TGCGCCAGCAGCGAACGGACCGTGGTCTCTGGAAACACCATATATTTT. Its translation is CASSERTVVSGNTIYF.

The chain is built from TRBV11-2 and TRBJ2-7; tentative D call: TRBD2 (7 bases). V gave up 4 bases and J gave up 0 bases, with 16 bases separating them. Germline V gene data show CDR1 as SGHAT and CDR2 as FQNNGV. CDR3 length: 16 amino acids. This CDR3 is CASSSLRGGASYEQYF. The CDR3 nucleotides read TGTGCCAGCAGCTCCTTGAGAGGGGGGGCCTCCTACGAGCAGTACTTC.

The CDR3 protein is CASSPGHPNTGELFF. DNA of the CDR3: TGCGCCAGCAGCCCTGGACACCCGAACACCGGGGAGCTGTTTTTT. The chain couples TRBV5-1 to TRBJ2-2; possibly TRBD1 for D (5 bases). CDR1 and CDR2 from the germline V gene are SGHRS and YFSETQ. The length of the CDR3 is 15 residues. Trimming shortened V by 4 bases and J by 0 bases, and 10 bases separated the two germline ends.

This clone was detected only a few times. The V gene is TRBV2, the J gene TRBJ2-7; D remains ambiguous. Trimming stripped 4 bases from V and 3 bases from J, with 7 bases between. This CDR3 has 12 residues. Per germline, CDR1 SNHLY and CDR2 FYNNEI. The CDR3, as DNA: TGTGCCAGCAGTGTAACCAGCTACGAGCAGTACTTC. Protein: CASSVTSYEQYF.

V and J are TRBV7-9 and TRBJ1-5, with 7 positions matching TRBD1. CDR3 size: 15 residues. CDR1 is SEHNR, CDR2 FQNEAQ, per germline (reference sequence). J gave up 6 bases and V 5 bases, and 10 bases lay outside the gene matches. The CDR3 region has the DNA TGTGCCAGCAGCCCAACGACAGGGTTCGGTCAGCCCCAGCATTTT. Protein sequence: CASSPTTGFGQPQHF.

The J gene is TRBJ2-5, the V gene TRBV7-3, with 12 bases identical to TRBD2. The CDR3 is 18 residues long. Germline loops: CDR1 SGHTA, CDR2 FQGTGA. V shed 5 bases, J shed 4 bases, and the junction held 14 bases outside the gene matches. The CDR3 DNA reads as TGTGCCAGCAGCAAGCGCATCGGGACTAGCGGGCCAGGAGAGACCCAGTACTTC. Translated, it gives CASSKRIGTSGPGETQYF.

This sequence joins TRBV28 and TRBJ1-2; D gene uncertain. V was clipped by 6 bases and J by 8 bases, with 16 bases between them. The CDR3 covers 13 residues. Germline CDR1 reads MDHEN; CDR2 reads SYDVKM. CDR3 loop: CASSTPQAWGYTF. Written as DNA, the CDR3 is TGTGCCAGCAGCACCCCCCAGGCGTGGGGCTACACCTTC.

This clone was seen a few times. This chain links TRBV12-5 with TRBJ1-1; TRBD1 is a possible D gene (5 bases). The CDR3 consists of 14 residues. V was pared by 1 base and J by 1 base, with 7 bases between. Germline CDR1 reads LGHNT; CDR2 reads FRNRAP. In DNA form, the CDR3 reads TGTGCTAGTGGTTTGGGACAGAGGAACACTGAAGCTTTCTTT. This encodes CASGLGQRNTEAFF.

This chain connects TRBV28 to TRBJ1-4; D ambiguous. With 5 bases removed from V and 5 bases from J, the gap between germline ends came to 0 bases. The CDR3 has 10 amino acids. Germline V gives CDR1 MDHEN, CDR2 SYDVKM. CDR3 in DNA: TGTGCCAGCAGTAATGAAAAACTGTTTTTT. Its protein product is CASSNEKLFF.

The rearrangement joins TRBV6-4 to TRBJ1-1, with 8 bases matching TRBD1. V was pared by 5 bases and J by 1 base, with 6 bases of the junction left unmatched. Germline V gene lookup returns CDR1 MRHNA and CDR2 SNTAGT. The CDR3 is 15 amino acids. The DNA of the CDR3 is TGTGCCAGCAGTCGGACAGGGAGGGGGAACACTGAAGCTTTCTTT. As protein: CASSRTGRGNTEAFF.

The chain employs TRBV6-5 and TRBJ1-5, with D possibly TRBD1 on 6 matching bases. V gave up 7 bases and J gave up 6 bases, with 13 bases separating them. Germline V gene lookup returns CDR1 MNHEY and CDR2 SVGAGI. CDR3 length: 13 residues. CDR3 DNA: TGTGCCAGCAAGAACAGGGATTTTCAGCCCCAGCATTTT. Encoded protein: CASKNRDFQPQHF.

The chain employs TRBV27 and TRBJ1-1, with D hard to call. V was trimmed by 4 bases and J by 5 bases, leaving 14 bases between them. The germline CDR1 and CDR2 sequences are MNHEY and SMNVEV (reference sequence). This CDR3 has 14 residues. In DNA form, the CDR3 reads TGTGCCAGCAGTTCCCCGTTTAATATAACTGAAGCTTTCTTT. Its translation: CASSSPFNITEAFF.

This clone appeared once. This chain links TRBV5-6 with TRBJ1-6, with a possible D match to TRBD1 (5 bases). Germline V CDR1 and CDR2: SGHDT, YYEEEE. The V end lost 3 bases, the J end lost 8 bases, and 15 bases lay between the germline ends. The length of the CDR3 is 15 residues. The CDR3 DNA reads as TGTGCCAGCAGCTCGGGACCCCGAGGGGATTCACCCCTCCACTTT. Protein: CASSSGPRGDSPLHF.

The chain links TRBV11-1 to TRBJ2-5; D call uncertain. The CDR3 loop spans 11 amino acids. Trimming shortened V by 4 bases and J by 2 bases, and 2 bases separated the two germline ends. The germline V gene has CDR1 SGHAT and CDR2 FQDESV (reference sequence). The DNA for the CDR3 is TGTGCCAGCAGCTCGCAAGAGACCCAGTACTTC. It translates to CASSSQETQYF.

This chain joins TRBV19 and TRBJ2-5; 11 positions match TRBD2. The CDR3 spans 13 residues. The V gene end was trimmed by 10 bases and the J gene end by 5 bases; junction bases not matched to a gene: 6. The germline CDR1 and CDR2 sequences are LNHDA and SQIVND (reference sequence). DNA of the CDR3: TGTGCCACCAAGACTAGCGGGACGGAGACCCAGTACTTC. Translating it yields CATKTSGTETQYF.

The chain couples TRBV14 to TRBJ1-1; no clear D. Germline V lookup: CDR1 SGHDN, CDR2 FVKESK. The V gene lost 4 bases and the J gene lost 1 base, with 10 bases spanning the gap. The CDR3 sequence is 14 residues long. CDR3 nucleotide sequence: TGTGCCAGCAGCCTCTATCTGACGAACACTGAAGCTTTCTTT. Translated: CASSLYLTNTEAFF.

V is TRBV4-3 and J is TRBJ1-6; 7 nucleotides match TRBD1. The ends lost 5 bases at V and 7 bases at J; junction bases unmatched: 5. The CDR3 consists of 14 residues. Germline CDR1 is LGHNA and CDR2 is YSLEER. DNA of the CDR3: TGCGCCAGCAGCGAGGACAGGACAAATTCACCCCTCCACTTT. This translates into CASSEDRTNSPLHF.

The chain carries TRBV6-5 and TRBJ2-2; D uncertain. The CDR3 is 14 amino acids. Trimming shortened V by 5 bases and J by 7 bases, and 14 bases separated the two germline ends. Germline V gene data show CDR1 as MNHEY and CDR2 as SVGAGI. The CDR3 DNA follows: TGTGCCAGCAGTCCCACGAGGCTAGTCGGGGAGCTGTTTTTT. This sequence encodes CASSPTRLVGELFF.

The V call is TRBV11-2, the J call TRBJ2-7; tentatively, D is TRBD2 (6 bases). From germline, CDR1 is SGHAT and CDR2 FQNNGV. Trimming left V 3 bases short and J 2 bases short, with 11 bases between. This CDR3 has 14 residues. This CDR3 is CASSFGGHPYEQYF. DNA of the CDR3: TGTGCCAGCAGCTTCGGAGGGCATCCCTACGAGCAGTACTTC.